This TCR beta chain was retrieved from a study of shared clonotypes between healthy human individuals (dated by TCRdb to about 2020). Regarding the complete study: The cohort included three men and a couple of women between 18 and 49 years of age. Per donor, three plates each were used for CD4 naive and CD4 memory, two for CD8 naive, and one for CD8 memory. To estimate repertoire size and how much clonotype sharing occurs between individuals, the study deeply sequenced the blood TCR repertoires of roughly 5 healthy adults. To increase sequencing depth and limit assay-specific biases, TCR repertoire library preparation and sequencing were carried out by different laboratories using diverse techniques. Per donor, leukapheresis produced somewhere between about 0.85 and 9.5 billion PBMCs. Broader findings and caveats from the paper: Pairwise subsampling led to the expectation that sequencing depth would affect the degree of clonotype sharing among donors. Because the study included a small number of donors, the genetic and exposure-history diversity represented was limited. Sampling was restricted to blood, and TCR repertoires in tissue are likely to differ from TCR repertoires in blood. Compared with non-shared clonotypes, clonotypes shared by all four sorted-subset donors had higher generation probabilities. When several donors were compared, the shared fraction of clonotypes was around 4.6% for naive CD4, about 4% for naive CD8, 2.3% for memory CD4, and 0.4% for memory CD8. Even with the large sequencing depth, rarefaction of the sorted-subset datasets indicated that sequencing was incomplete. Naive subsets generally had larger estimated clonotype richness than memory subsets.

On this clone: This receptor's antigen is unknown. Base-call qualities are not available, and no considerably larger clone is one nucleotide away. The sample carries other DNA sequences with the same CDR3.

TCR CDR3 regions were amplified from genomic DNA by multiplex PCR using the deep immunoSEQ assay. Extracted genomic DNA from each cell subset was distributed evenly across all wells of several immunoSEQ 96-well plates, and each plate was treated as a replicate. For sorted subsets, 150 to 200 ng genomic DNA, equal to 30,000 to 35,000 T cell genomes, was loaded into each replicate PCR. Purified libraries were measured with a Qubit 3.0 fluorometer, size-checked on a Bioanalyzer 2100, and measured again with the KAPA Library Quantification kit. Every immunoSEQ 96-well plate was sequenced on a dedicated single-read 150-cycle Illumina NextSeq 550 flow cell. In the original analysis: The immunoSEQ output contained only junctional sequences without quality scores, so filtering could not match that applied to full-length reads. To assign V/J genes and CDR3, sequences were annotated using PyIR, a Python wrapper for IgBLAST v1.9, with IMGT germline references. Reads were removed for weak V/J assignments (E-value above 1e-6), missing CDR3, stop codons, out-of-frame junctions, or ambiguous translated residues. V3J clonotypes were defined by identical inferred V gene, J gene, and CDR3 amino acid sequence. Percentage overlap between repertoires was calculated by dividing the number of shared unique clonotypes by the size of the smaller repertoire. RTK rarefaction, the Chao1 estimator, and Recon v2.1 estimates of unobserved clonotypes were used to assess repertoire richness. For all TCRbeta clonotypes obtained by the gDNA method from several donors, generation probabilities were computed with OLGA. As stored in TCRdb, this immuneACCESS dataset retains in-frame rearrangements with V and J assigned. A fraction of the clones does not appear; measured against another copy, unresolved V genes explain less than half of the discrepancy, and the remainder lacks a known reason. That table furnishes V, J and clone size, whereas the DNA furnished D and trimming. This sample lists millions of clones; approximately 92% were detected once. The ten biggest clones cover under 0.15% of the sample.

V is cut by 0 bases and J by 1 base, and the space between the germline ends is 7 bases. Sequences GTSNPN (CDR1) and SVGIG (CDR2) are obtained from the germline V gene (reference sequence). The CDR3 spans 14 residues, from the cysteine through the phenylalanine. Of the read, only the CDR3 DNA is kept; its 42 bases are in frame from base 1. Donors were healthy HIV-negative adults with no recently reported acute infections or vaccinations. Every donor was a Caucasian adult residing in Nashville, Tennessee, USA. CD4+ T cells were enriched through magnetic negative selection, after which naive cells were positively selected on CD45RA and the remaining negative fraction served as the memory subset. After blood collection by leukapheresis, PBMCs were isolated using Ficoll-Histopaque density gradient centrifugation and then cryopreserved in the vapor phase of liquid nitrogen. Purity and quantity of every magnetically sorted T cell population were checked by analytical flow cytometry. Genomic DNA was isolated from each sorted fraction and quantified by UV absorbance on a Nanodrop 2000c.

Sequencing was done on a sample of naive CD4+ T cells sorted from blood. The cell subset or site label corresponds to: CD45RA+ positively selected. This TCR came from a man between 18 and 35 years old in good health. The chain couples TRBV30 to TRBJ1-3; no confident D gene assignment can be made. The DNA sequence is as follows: TGTGCCTGGAGTGTAGGCGGGTCTGGAAACACCATATATTTT. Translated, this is CAWSVGGSGNTIYF.